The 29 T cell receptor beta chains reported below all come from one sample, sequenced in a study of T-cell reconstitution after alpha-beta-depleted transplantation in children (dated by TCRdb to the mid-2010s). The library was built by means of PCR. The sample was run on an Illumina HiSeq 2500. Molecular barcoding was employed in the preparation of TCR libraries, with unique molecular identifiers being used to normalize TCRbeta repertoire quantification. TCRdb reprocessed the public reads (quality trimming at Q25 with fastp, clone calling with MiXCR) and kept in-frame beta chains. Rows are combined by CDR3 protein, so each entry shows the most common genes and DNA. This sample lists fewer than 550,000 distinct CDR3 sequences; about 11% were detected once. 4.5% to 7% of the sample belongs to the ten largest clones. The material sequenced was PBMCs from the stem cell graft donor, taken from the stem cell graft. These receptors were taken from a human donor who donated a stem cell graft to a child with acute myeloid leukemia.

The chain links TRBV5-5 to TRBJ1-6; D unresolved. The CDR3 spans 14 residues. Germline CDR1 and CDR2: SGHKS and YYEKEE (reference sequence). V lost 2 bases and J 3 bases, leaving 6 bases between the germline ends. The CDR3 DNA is TGTGCCAGCAGCTTCGTTAACTATAATTCACCCCTCCACTTT. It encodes CASSFVNYNSPLHF.

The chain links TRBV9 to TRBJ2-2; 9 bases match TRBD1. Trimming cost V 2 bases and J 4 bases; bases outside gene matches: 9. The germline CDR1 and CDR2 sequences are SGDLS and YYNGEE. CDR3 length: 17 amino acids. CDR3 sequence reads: CASSVFGTGSGTGELFF. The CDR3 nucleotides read TGTGCCAGCAGCGTTTTCGGGACAGGGAGCGGCACCGGGGAGCTGTTTTTT.

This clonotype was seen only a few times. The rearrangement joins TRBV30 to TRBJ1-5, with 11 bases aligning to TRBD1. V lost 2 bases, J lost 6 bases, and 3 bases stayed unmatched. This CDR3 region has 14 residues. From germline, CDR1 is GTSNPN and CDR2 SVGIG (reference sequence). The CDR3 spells CAWSPGTGGQPQHF. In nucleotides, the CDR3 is TGTGCCTGGAGTCCCGGGACAGGGGGTCAGCCCCAGCATTTT.

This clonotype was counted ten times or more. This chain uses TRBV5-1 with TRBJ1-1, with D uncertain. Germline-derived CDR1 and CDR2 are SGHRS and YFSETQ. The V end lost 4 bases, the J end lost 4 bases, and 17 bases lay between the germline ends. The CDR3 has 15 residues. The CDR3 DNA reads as TGCGCCAGCAGCCCCCCTCCCGGTGTGGGCACTGAAGCTTTCTTT. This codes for CASSPPPGVGTEAFF.

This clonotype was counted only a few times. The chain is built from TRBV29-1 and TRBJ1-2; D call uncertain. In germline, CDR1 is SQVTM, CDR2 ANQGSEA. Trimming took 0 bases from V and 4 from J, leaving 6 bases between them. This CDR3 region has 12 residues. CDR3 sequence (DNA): TGCAGCGTTGAAGACGCAGGCTATGGCTACACCTTC. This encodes CSVEDAGYGYTF.

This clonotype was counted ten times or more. CDR3 sequence (DNA): TGTGCCAGCAGCCAAGATCGCGGGAGCTACTACGAGCAGTACTTC. The encoded protein is CASSQDRGSYYEQYF. V and J are TRBV4-2 and TRBJ2-7, with TRBD2 matching over 7 bases. The CDR3 is made up of 15 amino acids. The germline gives CDR1 LGHNA, CDR2 YNFKEQ. J was trimmed by 3 bases and V by 0 bases; bases with no gene match: 5.

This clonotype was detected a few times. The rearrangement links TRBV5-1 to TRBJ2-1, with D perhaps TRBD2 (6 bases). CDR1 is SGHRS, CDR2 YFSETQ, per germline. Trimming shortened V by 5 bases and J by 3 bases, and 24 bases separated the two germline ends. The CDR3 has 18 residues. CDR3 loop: CASRRWLALTADYNEQFF. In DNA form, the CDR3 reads TGCGCCAGCAGGAGGTGGCTAGCGCTAACGGCAGACTACAATGAGCAGTTCTTC.

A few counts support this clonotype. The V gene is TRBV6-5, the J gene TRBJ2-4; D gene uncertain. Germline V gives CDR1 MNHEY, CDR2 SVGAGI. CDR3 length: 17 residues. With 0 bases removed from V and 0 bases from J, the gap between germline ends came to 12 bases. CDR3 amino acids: CASSYSTGTLAKNIQYF. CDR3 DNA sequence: TGTGCCAGCAGTTACTCGACGGGCACACTAGCCAAAAACATTCAGTACTTC.

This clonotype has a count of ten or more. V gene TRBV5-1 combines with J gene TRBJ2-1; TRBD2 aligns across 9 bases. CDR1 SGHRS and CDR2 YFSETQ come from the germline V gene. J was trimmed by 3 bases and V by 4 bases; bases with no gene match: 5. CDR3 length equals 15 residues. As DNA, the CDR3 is TGCGCCAGCAGCCCCGGGACTAGCATCTACAATGAGCAGTTCTTC. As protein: CASSPGTSIYNEQFF.

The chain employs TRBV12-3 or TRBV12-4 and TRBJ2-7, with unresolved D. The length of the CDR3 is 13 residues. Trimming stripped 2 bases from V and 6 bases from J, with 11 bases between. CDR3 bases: TGTGCCAGCAGTTTAAACACCCAAGGCGAGCAGTACTTC. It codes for CASSLNTQGEQYF.

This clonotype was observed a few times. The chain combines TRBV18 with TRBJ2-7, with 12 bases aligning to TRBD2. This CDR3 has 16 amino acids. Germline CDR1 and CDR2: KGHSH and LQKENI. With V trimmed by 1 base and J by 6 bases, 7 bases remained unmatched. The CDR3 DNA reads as TGTGCCAGCTCACCACGACTAGCGGGAGAATCCGTCGAGCAGTACTTC. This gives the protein CASSPRLAGESVEQYF.

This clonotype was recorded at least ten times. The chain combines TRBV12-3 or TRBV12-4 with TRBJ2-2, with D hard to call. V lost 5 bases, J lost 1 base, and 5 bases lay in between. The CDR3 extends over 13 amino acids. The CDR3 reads CASSPQNTGELFF. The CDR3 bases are TGTGCCAGCAGTCCCCAGAACACCGGGGAGCTGTTTTTT.

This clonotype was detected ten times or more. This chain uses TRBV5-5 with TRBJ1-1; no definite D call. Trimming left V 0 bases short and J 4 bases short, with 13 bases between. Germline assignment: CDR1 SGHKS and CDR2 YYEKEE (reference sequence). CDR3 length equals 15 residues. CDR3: CASSLDFGLSTEAFF. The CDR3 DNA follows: TGTGCCAGCAGCTTGGATTTTGGTTTGAGCACTGAAGCTTTCTTT.

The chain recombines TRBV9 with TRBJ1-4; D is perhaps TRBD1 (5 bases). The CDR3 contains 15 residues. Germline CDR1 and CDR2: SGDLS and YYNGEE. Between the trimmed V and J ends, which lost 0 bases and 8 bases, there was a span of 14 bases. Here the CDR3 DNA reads TGTGCCAGCAGCGTAGCCGGGGGAGTGAACGAAAAACTGTTTTTT. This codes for CASSVAGGVNEKLFF.

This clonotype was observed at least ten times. DNA of the CDR3: TGCAGTGCGCAGGACTCCAGGGGCAATCAGCCCCAGCATTTT. As protein: CSAQDSRGNQPQHF. The chain couples TRBV20-1 to TRBJ1-5, with D possibly matching TRBD1 (5 bases). V was clipped by 6 bases and J by 2 bases, with 14 bases between them. Germline CDR1 reads DFQATT; CDR2 reads SNEGSKA (reference sequence). The CDR3 length is 14 residues.

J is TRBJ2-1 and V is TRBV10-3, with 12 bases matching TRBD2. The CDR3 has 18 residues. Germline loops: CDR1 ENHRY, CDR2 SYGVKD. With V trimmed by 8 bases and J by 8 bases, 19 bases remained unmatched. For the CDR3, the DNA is TGTGCCATCGCTCCGACTAGCGGGAGAAGCGCACAAAGCGATGAGCAGTTCTTC. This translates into CAIAPTSGRSAQSDEQFF.

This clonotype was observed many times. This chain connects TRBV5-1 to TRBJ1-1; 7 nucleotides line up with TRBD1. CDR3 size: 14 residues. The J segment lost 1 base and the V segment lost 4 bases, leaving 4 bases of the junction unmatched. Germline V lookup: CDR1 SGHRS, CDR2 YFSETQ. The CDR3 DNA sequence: TGCGCCAGCAGCGAGGGACAGCCGAACACTGAAGCTTTCTTT. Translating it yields CASSEGQPNTEAFF. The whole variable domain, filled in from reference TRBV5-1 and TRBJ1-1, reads KAGVTQTPRYLIKTRGQQVTLSCSPISGHRSVSWYQQTPGQGLQFLFEYFSETQRNKGNFPGRFSGRQFSNSRSEMNVSTLELGDSALYLCASSEGQPNTEAFFGQGTRLTVV.

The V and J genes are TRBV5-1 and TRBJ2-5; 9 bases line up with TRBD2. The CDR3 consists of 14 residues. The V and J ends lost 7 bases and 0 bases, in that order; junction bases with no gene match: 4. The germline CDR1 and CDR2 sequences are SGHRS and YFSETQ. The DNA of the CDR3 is TGCGCCAGCCGACCTAGCGGGAACCAAGAGACCCAGTACTTC. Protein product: CASRPSGNQETQYF.

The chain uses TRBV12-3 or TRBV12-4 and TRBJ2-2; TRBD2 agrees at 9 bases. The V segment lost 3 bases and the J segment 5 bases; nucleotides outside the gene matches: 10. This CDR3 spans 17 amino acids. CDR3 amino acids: CASSLWAGGRGTGELFF. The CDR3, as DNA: TGTGCCAGCAGTTTGTGGGCGGGAGGGCGAGGAACCGGGGAGCTGTTTTTT.

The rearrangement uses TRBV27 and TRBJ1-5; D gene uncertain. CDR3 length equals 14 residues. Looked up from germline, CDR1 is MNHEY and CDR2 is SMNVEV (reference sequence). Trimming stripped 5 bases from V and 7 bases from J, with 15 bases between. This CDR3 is CASSDQGFGQPQHF. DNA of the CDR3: TGTGCCAGCAGTGACCAAGGGTTCGGCCAGCCCCAGCATTTT.

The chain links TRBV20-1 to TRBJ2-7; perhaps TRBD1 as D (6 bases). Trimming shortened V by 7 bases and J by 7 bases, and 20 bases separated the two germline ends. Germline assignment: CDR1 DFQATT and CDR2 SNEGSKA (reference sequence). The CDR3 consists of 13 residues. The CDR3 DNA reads TGCAGTGTTCCGGGACACCTGGCTGGAGAGCAGTACTTC. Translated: CSVPGHLAGEQYF.

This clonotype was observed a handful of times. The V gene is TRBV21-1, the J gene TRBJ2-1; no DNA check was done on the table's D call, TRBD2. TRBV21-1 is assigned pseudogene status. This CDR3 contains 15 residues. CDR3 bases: TGTGCCAGCAGCAACGGACTAGCCTCCTACAATGAGCAGTTCTTC. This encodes CASSNGLASYNEQFF.

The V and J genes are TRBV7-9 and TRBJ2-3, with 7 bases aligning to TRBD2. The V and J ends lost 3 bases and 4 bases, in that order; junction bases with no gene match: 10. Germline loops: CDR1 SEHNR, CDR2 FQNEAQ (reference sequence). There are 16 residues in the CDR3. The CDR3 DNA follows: TGTGCCAGCAGCTTCAAGGGACCAGCGGGACCAGATACGCAGTATTTT. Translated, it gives CASSFKGPAGPDTQYF.

CDR3 amino acids: CASSAPRTGAGELFF. In DNA, the CDR3 is TGTGCCAGCAGCGCGCCCCGGACAGGGGCCGGGGAGCTGTTTTTT. The J gene is TRBJ2-2, the V gene TRBV7-9; 9 nucleotides match TRBD1. The V gene end was trimmed by 5 bases and the J gene end by 6 bases; junction bases not matched to a gene: 7. The CDR3 has 15 amino acids. Germline loops: CDR1 SEHNR, CDR2 FQNEAQ (reference sequence).

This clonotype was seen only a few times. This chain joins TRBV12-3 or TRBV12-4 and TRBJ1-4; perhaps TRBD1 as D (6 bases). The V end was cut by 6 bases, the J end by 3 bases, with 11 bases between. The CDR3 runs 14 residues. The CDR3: CASSAQGSNEKLFF. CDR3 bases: TGTGCCAGCAGCGCACAGGGCTCTAATGAAAAACTGTTTTTT.

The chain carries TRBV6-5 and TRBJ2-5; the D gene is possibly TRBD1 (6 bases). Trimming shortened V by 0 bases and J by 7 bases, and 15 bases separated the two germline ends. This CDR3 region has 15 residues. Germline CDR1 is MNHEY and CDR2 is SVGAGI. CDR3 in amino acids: CASSYSGQFLGTQYF. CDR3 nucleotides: TGTGCCAGCAGTTACTCCGGACAGTTTTTGGGGACCCAGTACTTC.

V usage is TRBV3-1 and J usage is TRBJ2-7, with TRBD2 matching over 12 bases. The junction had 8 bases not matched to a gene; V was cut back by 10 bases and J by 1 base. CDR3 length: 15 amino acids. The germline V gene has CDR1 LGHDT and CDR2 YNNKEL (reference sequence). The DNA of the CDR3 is TGTGCCACCTGCCAAGGACTAGCGGGGTCCTACGAGCAGTACGTC. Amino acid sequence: CATCQGLAGSYEQYV.

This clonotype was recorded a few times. CDR3 in amino acids: CASSPGGSGYTQYF. The DNA of the CDR3 is TGTGCCAGCAGCCCGGGGGGGAGCGGTTATACGCAGTATTTT. This chain uses TRBV9 with TRBJ2-3, with 8 bases that match TRBD2. CDR3 length: 14 amino acids. With 4 bases clipped from V and 7 bases from J, the junction kept 8 bases outside the gene matches. Germline V CDR1 and CDR2: SGDLS, YYNGEE.

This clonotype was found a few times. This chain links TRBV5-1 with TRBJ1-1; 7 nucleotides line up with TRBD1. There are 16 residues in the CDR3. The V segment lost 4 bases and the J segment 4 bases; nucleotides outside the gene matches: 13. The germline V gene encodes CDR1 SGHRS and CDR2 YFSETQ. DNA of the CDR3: TGCGCCAGCAGCACGGGACAGCTTGTTAGGGGCACTGAAGCTTTCTTT. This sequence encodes CASSTGQLVRGTEAFF. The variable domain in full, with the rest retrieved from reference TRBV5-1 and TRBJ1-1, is KAGVTQTPRYLIKTRGQQVTLSCSPISGHRSVSWYQQTPGQGLQFLFEYFSETQRNKGNFPGRFSGRQFSNSRSEMNVSTLELGDSALYLCASSTGQLVRGTEAFFGQGTRLTVV.